These 2 T cell receptor beta chains were sequenced from one sample in a study of chemoradiotherapy in HPV16-positive cancers. Clones were sequenced by immunoSEQ multiplex PCR, and TCRdb holds only the in-frame ones, with some missing. The data show 65,000 to 80,000 clones, about 90% seen once. Sequencing was performed on blood, taken from a patient who underwent chemoradiotherapy. These receptor sequences come from a human donor with HPV-associated anogenital cancer.

The chain couples TRBV28 to TRBJ1-2; no reliable D call. The CDR3 totals 12 residues. In germline, CDR1 is MDHEN, CDR2 SYDVKM. V lost 7 bases, J lost 4 bases, and 10 bases lay in between. DNA of the CDR3: TGTGCCAGCACCAGGACCCCCTATGGCTACACCTTC. Translated, it gives CASTRTPYGYTF.

The chain is built from TRBV7-9 and TRBJ2-7; 9 positions agree with TRBD1. The trim removed 4 bases at V and 3 bases at J, leaving 10 bases unmatched. Germline assignment: CDR1 SEHNR and CDR2 FQNEAQ (reference sequence). The CDR3 length is 16 residues. The CDR3 protein is CASSSKTGQGYYEQYF. In DNA, the CDR3 is TGTGCCAGCAGCTCTAAAACCGGACAGGGGTACTACGAGCAGTACTTC.